This record covers a single TCR beta chain. There are a few counts of this clone. Its antigen is unknown. Base qualities are not at hand, and no much larger clone is one base apart. This entry belongs to a study of beta chain features in type 1 diabetes (dated by TCRdb to about 2018). Study-level background: No differences in mean age, gender distribution, total cell number or subset yield were found between patients and healthy donors. A total of roughly 110 million sorted cells were examined across all samples, and the number of cells per subset was strongly correlated with RNA yield. The study compared TCRB repertoires of sorted circulating CD4+ T cell subsets between recently diagnosed type 1 diabetes patients and matched healthy donors. Regulatory and stem cell-like memory subsets were isolated from only 8 patients and about 8 healthy donors, whereas naive and central memory subsets came from all 28 donors.

Broad study findings and their caveats: A moderate but significant shortening of TCRB CDR3 length was observed in type 1 diabetes patients in all four CD4+ subsets. Fewer insertions and more nucleotide deletions at VDJ recombination sites were observed in patients with type 1 diabetes, implying thymic rearrangement abnormalities. Shorter templates might be favored by PCR, yet because patient and control samples were amplified and corrected together, any such skew would affect both groups equally. Because small numbers of individuals were included in the HLA sub-analyses, any influence of HLA type on TCRB rearrangement was left unresolved. Because cDNA rather than genomic DNA was sequenced, highly expressing activated cells could have been over-represented, although no difference in activation and CD3 levels was found between groups. Naive, central memory and regulatory TCRB repertoires appeared to be more similar among patients than among healthy donors.

From each donor, a single peripheral blood sample of about 100 mL on average was drawn into heparinised tubes. Naive, central memory, regulatory and stem cell-like memory CD4+ T cells were sorted on a BD FACSAria II using a panel including CD45RO, CCR7, CD25, CD127, CD95 and CD27. Purity was above 95% for every sorted population. PBMCs were isolated immediately by Lymphoprep density gradient centrifugation and stained directly without culture. So that batch effects would be minimized, each experiment stained and sorted samples in pairs, pairing one healthy donor with one patient. The High Capacity cDNA Reverse Transcription Kit was used to reverse transcribe all of the isolated RNA, meaning that expressed TCRB transcripts were what got sequenced. Deep immunoSEQ sequencing was performed on naive, central memory and regulatory T cell samples, with an average of roughly 3.5 million total reads per sample. After sorted cells were lysed in RLT buffer, RNA was extracted with DNase-treated RNeasy Micro or Mini kits, with the choice depending on cell number. To prevent cross-contamination, every cell subset was processed on its own, while patient and healthy donor samples were processed together. Using the immunoSEQ multiplex PCR, TCRB sequences were amplified from cDNA into 87-bp fragments spanning the CDR3 region. The amplicons were sequenced using the Illumina HiSeq platform. Turning to the authors' computational methods: PCR bias was computationally corrected using synthetic template baselines, reads within Hamming distance 2 were collapsed, and singletons that could not be merged were discarded. Reads were aligned against IMGT so that V, D and J genes, CDR3 length and insertions or deletions at six rearrangement sites could be assigned. Within each subset, clonotype counts were normalized to the number of sorted cells before true diversity and Gini coefficients were calculated with the tcR R package. Repertoire sharing was quantified using the overlap coefficient calculated on TCRB nucleotide sequences. What TCRdb holds here is the immuneACCESS table cut down to in-frame rearrangements. Part of the clones is not present; checked against another copy, under half of the missing clones reflect an unresolved V gene, and the others are unexplained. The V and J calls and clone size are taken from that table; D and trimming were inferred from the DNA. Present in this sample are around 40,000 clones, roughly 49% of which were seen just once. Around 2.1% of the sample is in the top ten clones.

V is pruned by 8 bases and J by 4 bases, leaving 8 bases of the junction without a gene match. From the cysteine up to the phenylalanine, the CDR3 has a length of 14 residues. The read is trimmed to its CDR3 DNA, 42 bases read in frame from base 1. According to the germline V gene (reference sequence), CDR1 reads MNHNY and CDR2 reads SVGAGI. This clonotype was sampled from a woman aged 18-29 years in good health. Sequencing was carried out using Tregs from blood. This sample's cell subset or site label indicates: regulatory CD4+ T cells. This chain is built from TRBV6-6 and TRBJ2-7; 10 bases in the junction line up with TRBD1. The CDR3 loop reads CASGTGQGIYEQYF. The DNA reads as follows: TGTGCCAGCGGTACGGGACAGGGGATATACGAGCAGTACTTC.